Presented here are 14 T cell receptor beta chains from one specimen sequenced in a study of blood T cell repertoires in COVID-19. TCRdb's copy holds only in-frame clones and misses some; the assay was immunoSEQ multiplex PCR. The repertoire holds some 260,000 clones, around 90% seen once, with roughly 1.4% in the top ten. Sequencing input: peripheral blood. These receptors were taken from a man aged 80 or over with acute or convalescent COVID-19.

This chain connects TRBV7-9 to TRBJ1-6; the D is unclear. V shed 2 bases and J shed 10 bases, with 9 bases lying between them. The germline CDR1 and CDR2 sequences are SEHNR and FQNEAQ (reference sequence). The CDR3 extends over 13 amino acids. CDR3 amino acids: CASSLFGQSPLHF. CDR3 coding DNA: TGTGCCAGCAGCTTATTTGGGCAGTCACCCCTCCACTTT.

This clone was seen many times. The chain uses TRBV7-8 and TRBJ2-7, with TRBD2 identical over 8 bases. The V and J ends lost 6 bases and 3 bases, in that order; junction bases with no gene match: 10. The germline V gene has CDR1 SGHVS and CDR2 FQNEAQ. This CDR3 has 15 amino acids. CDR3 in DNA: TGTGCCAGCAGACCCCCCGGGGGGGGGATCTACGAGCAGTACTTC. Protein product: CASRPPGGGIYEQYF.

This clone was seen repeatedly, ten times or more. This rearrangement joins TRBV3-1 (or the pseudogene TRBV3-2) to TRBJ1-2; a weak D match, TRBD1 (5 bases). The length of the CDR3 is 14 residues. V lost 1 base and J lost 4, with 10 bases in between. Per germline, CDR1 LGHDT and CDR2 YNNKEL (reference sequence). The chain's CDR3 is CASSQASGLYGYTF. The CDR3 DNA reads as TGTGCCAGCAGCCAAGCGTCAGGGCTCTATGGCTACACCTTC.

V gene TRBV9 combines with J gene TRBJ1-2; D gene ambiguous. The CDR3 is made up of 15 amino acids. Trimming pared 4 bases from V and 4 bases from J, leaving 17 bases between. Germline assignment: CDR1 SGDLS and CDR2 YYNGEE. The CDR3 loop reads CASSIHPESGYGYTF. The CDR3 nucleotides read TGTGCCAGCAGCATTCACCCCGAGTCGGGCTATGGCTACACCTTC. The full variable domain, in which reference TRBV9 and TRBJ1-2 provide the parts outside the CDR3, is DSGVTQTPKHLITATGQRVTLRCSPRSGDLSVYWYQQSLDQGLQFLIQYYNGEERAKGNILERFSAQQFPDLHSELNLSSLELGDSALYFCASSIHPESGYGYTFGSGTRLTVV.

This chain uses TRBV18 with TRBJ2-7; tentatively, D is TRBD1 (5 bases). CDR1 is KGHSH and CDR2 is LQKENI in the germline V gene. V gave up 6 bases and J gave up 0 bases, with 12 bases separating them. This CDR3 region has 14 residues. Here the CDR3 reads CASSLTGNSYEQYF. CDR3 bases: TGTGCCAGCTCGCTAACAGGTAACTCCTACGAGCAGTACTTC.

This sequence joins TRBV2 and TRBJ1-2, with D tentatively TRBD1 (6 bases). V was shortened by 7 bases and J by 8 bases, with 11 bases between the two germline ends. The CDR3 is 11 amino acids. Germline V gene sequence: CDR1 SNHLY, CDR2 FYNNEI. CDR3 DNA: TGTGCCAGCAATAACAGGGACGGCTACACCTTC. Protein product: CASNNRDGYTF.

In regard to this clone: The same CDR3 arises from other DNA sequences in this sample as well. This sequence joins TRBV7-2 and TRBJ1-2; 8 bases match TRBD1. The CDR3 covers 16 residues. Per germline, CDR1 SGHTA and CDR2 FQGNSA. The ends lost 5 bases at V and 7 bases at J; junction bases unmatched: 15. This CDR3 is CASSRSGTGVDGGYTF. The CDR3 DNA is TGTGCCAGCAGCCGTTCAGGGACAGGAGTCGATGGTGGCTACACCTTC. Full variable domain (outside the CDR3, taken from reference TRBV7-2 and TRBJ1-2): GAGVSQSPSNKVTEKGKDVELRCDPISGHTALYWYRQSLGQGLEFLIYFQGNSAPDKSGLPSDRFSAERTGGSVSTLTIQRTQQEDSAVYLCASSRSGTGVDGGYTFGSGTRLTVV.

The chain joins TRBV5-1 to TRBJ1-2; 10 nucleotides align to TRBD1. This CDR3 region has 16 residues. Germline V gives CDR1 SGHRS, CDR2 YFSETQ. The ends lost 4 bases at V and 5 bases at J; junction bases unmatched: 11. The DNA of the CDR3 is TGCGCCAGCAGCCCGGAGGGGACAGGGGCTTCGTATGGCTACACCTTC. It is translated as CASSPEGTGASYGYTF.

This chain connects TRBV14 to TRBJ1-1, with a possible D match to TRBD1 (6 bases). The CDR3 runs to 13 residues. Germline V CDR1 and CDR2: SGHDN, FVKESK. V was cut by 6 bases and J by 5 bases, with 13 bases left in between. As DNA, the CDR3 is TGTGCCAGCAGTAAACAGGGTGGGACTGAAGCTTTCTTT. Encoded protein: CASSKQGGTEAFF.

On this clone: The same CDR3 arises from other DNA sequences in this sample as well. This chain uses TRBV6-6 with TRBJ1-3; D is uncertain. This CDR3 is 15 amino acids long. Per the germline V gene, CDR1 is MNHNY and CDR2 is SVGAGI (reference sequence). V was shortened by 2 bases and J by 0 bases, with 8 bases between the two germline ends. CDR3 sequence (DNA): TGTGCCAGCAGTTACGACTCGTCCTCTGGAAACACCATATATTTT. Translation gives CASSYDSSSGNTIYF.

The chain joins TRBV21-1 to TRBJ2-1; no check of the table's D call, TRBD1, against the DNA was made. TRBV21-1 is reported as a pseudogene. CDR3 length: 13 amino acids. In DNA form, the CDR3 reads TGTGCCAGCAGCCGACAGATCTACAATGAGCAGTTCTTC. Encoded protein: CASSRQIYNEQFF.

This clone was counted a few times. The genes are TRBV7-2 and TRBJ2-5; D remains ambiguous. The CDR3 contains 14 residues. V dropped 1 base and J dropped 5 bases, with 11 bases sitting between them. Germline lookup yields CDR1 SGHTA and CDR2 FQGNSA. The CDR3 protein is CASSLDRVPETQYF. The CDR3 DNA is TGTGCCAGCAGCTTAGACCGGGTCCCGGAGACCCAGTACTTC.

The chain combines TRBV7-8 with TRBJ2-7; no reliable D call. The V gene's germline CDR1 is SGHVS and CDR2 FQNEAQ. The CDR3 is made up of 12 amino acids. The ends were cut back, 2 bases at V and 3 bases at J, with 5 bases in the middle. The CDR3 protein is CASSLISYEQYF. The DNA for the CDR3 is TGTGCCAGCAGCTTAATCAGCTACGAGCAGTACTTC. The whole variable domain, remainder taken from reference TRBV7-8 and TRBJ2-7, is GAGVSQSPRYKVAKRGQDVALRCDPISGHVSLFWYQQALGQGPEFLTYFQNEAQLDKSGLPSDRFFAERPEGSVSTLKIQRTQQEDSAVYLCASSLISYEQYFGPGTRLTVT.

The rearrangement joins TRBV7-9 to TRBJ2-7, with TRBD2 matching 13 bases. The CDR3 covers 16 residues. Germline-derived CDR1 and CDR2 are SEHNR and FQNEAQ (reference sequence). Losses at the gene ends were 5 bases for V and 0 bases for J; bases not matched to a gene: 4. CDR3 bases: TGTGCCAGCAGCAGAGGACTAGCGGGAGACTCCTACGAGCAGTACTTC. It specifies CASSRGLAGDSYEQYF.